The T cell receptor (beta chain) under discussion was sequenced for a study of response to subunit inactivated influenza vaccine. Study-wide findings and caveats: Each seasonal influenza vaccination recruits few new T cells, the authors suggested.

From the RT-PCR reads, TCRdb called clonotypes with MiXCR, one entry per CDR3 protein. Here the sample spans about 780,000 distinct CDR3 sequences, approximately 17% being singletons. In its sample, this clonotype was seen a few times. No antigen is known for it. The CDR3 is 13 residues long. The V gene's germline CDR1 is SGHRS and CDR2 YFSETQ. J gave up 8 bases and V 3 bases, and 2 bases lay outside the gene matches. The source of this sequence is a man in his fifties or sixties who received an inactivated influenza vaccine. The rearrangement uses TRBV5-1 and TRBJ2-1; 10 bases fit TRBD1. Specimen: PBMCs from blood, collected about 5 days after vaccination. The CDR3 reads CASSSGTGDEQFF. CDR3 nucleotide sequence: TGCGCCAGCAGCTCGGGGACAGGGGATGAGCAGTTCTTC.